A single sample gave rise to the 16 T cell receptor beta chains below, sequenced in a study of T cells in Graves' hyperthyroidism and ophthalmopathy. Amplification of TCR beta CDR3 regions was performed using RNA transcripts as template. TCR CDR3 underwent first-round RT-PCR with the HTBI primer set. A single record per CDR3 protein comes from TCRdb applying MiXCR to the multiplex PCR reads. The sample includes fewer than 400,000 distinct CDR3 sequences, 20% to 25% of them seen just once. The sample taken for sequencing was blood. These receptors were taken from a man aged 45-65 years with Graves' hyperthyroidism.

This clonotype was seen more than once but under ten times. The CDR3 sequence is CASSQDKLMVTEAFF. CDR3 sequence (DNA): TGTGCCAGCAGCCAAGATAAACTTATGGTCACTGAAGCTTTCTTT. This chain joins TRBV3-1 and TRBJ1-1; the D is unclear. V shed 0 bases and J shed 4 bases, with 12 bases lying between them. This CDR3 contains 15 residues. Germline CDR1 and CDR2: LGHDT and YNNKEL (reference sequence).

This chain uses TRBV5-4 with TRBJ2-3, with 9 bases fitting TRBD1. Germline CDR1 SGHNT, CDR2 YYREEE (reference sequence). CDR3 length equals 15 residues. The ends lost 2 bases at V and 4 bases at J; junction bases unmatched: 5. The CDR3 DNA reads TGTGCCAGCAGCTTAGGGACAGGGTCCCCAGATACGCAGTATTTT. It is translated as CASSLGTGSPDTQYF.

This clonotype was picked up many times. This CDR3 reads CASSLVGGRGTNEQFF. DNA of the CDR3: TGTGCCAGCAGCTTAGTTGGAGGGAGGGGAACGAATGAGCAGTTCTTC. This chain joins TRBV7-6 and TRBJ2-1; 7 nucleotides match TRBD2. This CDR3 region has 16 residues. Germline V gene lookup returns CDR1 SGHVS and CDR2 FNYEAQ. Trimming took 1 base from V and 7 from J; bases not matched to a gene: 10.

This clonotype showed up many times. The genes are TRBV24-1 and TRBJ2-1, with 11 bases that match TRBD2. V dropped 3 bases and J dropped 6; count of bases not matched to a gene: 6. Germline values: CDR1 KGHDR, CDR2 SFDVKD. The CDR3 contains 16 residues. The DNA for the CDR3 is TGTGCCACCAGTGATCCGACTAGCGGGACACCCAATGAGCAGTTCTTC. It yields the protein CATSDPTSGTPNEQFF.

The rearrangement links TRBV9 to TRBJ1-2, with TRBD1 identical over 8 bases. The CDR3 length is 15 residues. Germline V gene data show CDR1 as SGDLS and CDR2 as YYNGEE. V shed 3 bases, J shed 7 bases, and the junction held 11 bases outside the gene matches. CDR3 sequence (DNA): TGTGCCAGCAGCGACCTGGACAGGGATTCGGGTGGCTACACCTTC. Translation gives CASSDLDRDSGGYTF.

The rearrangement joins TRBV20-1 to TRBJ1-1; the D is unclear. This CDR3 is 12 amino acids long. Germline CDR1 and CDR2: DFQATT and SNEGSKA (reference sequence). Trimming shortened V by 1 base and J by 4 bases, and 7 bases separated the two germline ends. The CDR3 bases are TGCAGTGCTAGAGGCGTTGGCACTGAAGCTTTCTTT. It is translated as CSARGVGTEAFF.

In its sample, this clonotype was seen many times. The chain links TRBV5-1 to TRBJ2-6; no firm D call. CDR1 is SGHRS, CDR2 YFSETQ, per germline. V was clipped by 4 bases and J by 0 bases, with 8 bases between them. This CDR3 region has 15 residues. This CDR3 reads CASSEAHSGANVLTF. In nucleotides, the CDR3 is TGCGCCAGCAGCGAGGCCCACTCTGGGGCCAACGTCCTGACTTTC.

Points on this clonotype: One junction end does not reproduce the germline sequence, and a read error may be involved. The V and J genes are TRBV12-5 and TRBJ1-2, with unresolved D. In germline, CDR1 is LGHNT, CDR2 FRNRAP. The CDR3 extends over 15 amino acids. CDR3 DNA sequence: TGTGCTAGTGGTTTGTTCGGGAATACTAACTATGGCTACGCCTTC. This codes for CASGLFGNTNYGYAF.

The CDR3 DNA reads as TGTGCCAGCAGCCAAGGGCTAGCGGGCTTTAATGAGCAGTTCTTC. It translates to CASSQGLAGFNEQFF. The V call is TRBV4-2, the J call TRBJ2-1; TRBD2 matches 8 bases. The germline V gene has CDR1 LGHNA and CDR2 YNFKEQ. The junction had 6 bases not matched to a gene; V was cut back by 1 base and J by 7 bases. The CDR3 is 15 amino acids.

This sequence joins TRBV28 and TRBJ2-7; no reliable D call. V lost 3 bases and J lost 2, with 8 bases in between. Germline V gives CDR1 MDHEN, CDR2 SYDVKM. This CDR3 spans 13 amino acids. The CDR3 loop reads CASSFGLPYEQYF. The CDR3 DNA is TGTGCCAGCAGTTTCGGGTTGCCCTACGAGCAGTACTTC.

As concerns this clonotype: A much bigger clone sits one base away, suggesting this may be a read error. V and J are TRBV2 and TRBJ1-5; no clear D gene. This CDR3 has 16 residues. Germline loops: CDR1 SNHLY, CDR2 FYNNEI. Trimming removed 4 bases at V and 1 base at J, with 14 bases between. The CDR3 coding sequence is TGTGCCAGCAGTGTAGCGCTGGGCAGAAGCAATCAGCCCCAGCATTTT. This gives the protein CASSVALGRSNQPQHF.

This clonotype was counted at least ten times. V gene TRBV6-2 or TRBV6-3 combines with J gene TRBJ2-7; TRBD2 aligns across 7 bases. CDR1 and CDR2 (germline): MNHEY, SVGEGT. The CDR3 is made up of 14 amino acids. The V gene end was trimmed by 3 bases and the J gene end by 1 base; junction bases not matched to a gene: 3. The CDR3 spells CASSYWRESYEQYF. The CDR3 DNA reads TGTGCCAGCAGTTATTGGCGGGAGTCCTACGAGCAGTACTTC.

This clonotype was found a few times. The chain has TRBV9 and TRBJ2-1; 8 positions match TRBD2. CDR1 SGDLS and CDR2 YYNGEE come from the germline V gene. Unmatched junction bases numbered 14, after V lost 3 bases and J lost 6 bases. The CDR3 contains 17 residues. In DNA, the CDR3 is TGTGCCAGCAGCGGTTCGGGGGGGAGAGGTCGATTCAATGAGCAGTTCTTC. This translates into CASSGSGGRGRFNEQFF.

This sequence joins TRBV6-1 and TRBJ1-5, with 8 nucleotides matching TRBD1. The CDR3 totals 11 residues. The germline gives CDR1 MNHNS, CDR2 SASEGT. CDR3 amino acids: CGTGTGQPQHF. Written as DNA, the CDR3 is TGTGGGACAGGGACGGGCCAGCCCCAGCATTTT.

CDR3 nucleotides: TGTGCCAGCAGCCGGACGGGGACAGACGAAGCTTTCTTT. Its protein product is CASSRTGTDEAFF. The chain carries TRBV7-8 and TRBJ1-1, with TRBD1 matching over 7 bases. CDR1 and CDR2 from the germline V gene are SGHVS and FQNEAQ. CDR3 length: 13 residues. The V and J ends lost 5 bases and 8 bases, in that order; junction bases with no gene match: 8.

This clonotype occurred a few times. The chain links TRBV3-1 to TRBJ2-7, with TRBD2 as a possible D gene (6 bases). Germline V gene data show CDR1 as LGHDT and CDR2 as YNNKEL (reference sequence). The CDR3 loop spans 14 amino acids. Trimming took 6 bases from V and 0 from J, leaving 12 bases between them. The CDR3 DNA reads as TGTGCCAGCAGTCGGAGCGGGTTCTCCTACGAGCAGTACTTC. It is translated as CASSRSGFSYEQYF.